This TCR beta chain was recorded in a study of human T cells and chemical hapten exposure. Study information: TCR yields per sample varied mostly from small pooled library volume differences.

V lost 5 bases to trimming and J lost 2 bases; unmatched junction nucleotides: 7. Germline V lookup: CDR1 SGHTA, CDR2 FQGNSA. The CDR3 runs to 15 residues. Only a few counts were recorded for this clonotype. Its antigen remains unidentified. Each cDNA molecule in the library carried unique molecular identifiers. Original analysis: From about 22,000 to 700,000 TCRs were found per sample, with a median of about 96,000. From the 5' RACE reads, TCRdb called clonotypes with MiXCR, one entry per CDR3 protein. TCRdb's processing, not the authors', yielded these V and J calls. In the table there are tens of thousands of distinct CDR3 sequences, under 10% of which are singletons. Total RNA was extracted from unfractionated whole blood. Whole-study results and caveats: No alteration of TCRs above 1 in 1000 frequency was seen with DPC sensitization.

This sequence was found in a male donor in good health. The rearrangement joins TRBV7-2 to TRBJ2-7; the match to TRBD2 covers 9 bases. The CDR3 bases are TGTGCCAGCAGCCTTAGCGGGAGTGGGGCCTACGAGCAGTACTTC. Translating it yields CASSLSGSGAYEQYF.